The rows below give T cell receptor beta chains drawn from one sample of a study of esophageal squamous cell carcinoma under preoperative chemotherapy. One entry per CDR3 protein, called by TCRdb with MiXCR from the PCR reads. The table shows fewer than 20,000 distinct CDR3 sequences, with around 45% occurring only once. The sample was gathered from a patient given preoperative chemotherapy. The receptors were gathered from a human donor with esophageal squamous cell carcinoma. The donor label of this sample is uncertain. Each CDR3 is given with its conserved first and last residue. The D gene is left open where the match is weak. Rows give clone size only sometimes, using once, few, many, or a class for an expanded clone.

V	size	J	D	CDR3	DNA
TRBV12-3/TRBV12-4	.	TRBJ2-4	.	CASSFAGRGRAKNIQYF	TGTGCCAGCAGCTTTGCAGGGCGGGGGCGAGCCAAAAACATTCAGTACTTC
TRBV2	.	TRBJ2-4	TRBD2	CASIAGVGNEQYF	TGTGCCAGCATAGCGGGAGTAGGTAATGAGCAGTACTTC
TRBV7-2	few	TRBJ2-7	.	CASSLTDYEQYF	TGTGCCAGCAGCTTGACAGATTACGAGCAGTACTTC
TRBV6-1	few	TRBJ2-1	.	CASVRDSDSYNEQFF	TGTGCCAGCGTCCGGGACTCCGACTCCTACAATGAGCAGTTCTTC